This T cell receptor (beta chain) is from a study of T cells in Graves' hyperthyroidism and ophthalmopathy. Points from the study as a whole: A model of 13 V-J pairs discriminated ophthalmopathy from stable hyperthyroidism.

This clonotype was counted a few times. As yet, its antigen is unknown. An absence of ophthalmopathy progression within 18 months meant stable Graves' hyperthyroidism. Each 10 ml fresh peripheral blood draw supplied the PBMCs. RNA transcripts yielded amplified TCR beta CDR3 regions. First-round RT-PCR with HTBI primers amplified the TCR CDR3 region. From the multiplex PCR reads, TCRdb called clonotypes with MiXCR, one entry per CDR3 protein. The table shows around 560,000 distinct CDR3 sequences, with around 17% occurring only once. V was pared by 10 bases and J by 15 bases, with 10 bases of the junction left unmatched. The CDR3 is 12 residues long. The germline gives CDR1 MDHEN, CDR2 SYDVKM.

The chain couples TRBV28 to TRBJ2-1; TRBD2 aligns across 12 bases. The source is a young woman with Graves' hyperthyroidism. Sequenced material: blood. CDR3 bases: TGTGCCACCTCTCTAGCGGGAGGGCCAAGGTTCTTC. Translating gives CATSLAGGPRFF.